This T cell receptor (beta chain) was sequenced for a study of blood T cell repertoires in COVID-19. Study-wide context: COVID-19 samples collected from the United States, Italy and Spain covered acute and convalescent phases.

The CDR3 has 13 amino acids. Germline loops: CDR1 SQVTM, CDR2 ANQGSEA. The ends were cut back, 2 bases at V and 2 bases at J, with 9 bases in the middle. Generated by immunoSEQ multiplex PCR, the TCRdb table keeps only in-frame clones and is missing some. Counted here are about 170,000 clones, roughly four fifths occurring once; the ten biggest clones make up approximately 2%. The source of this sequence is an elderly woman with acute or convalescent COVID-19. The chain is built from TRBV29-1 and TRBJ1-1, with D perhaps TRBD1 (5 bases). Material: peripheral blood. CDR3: CSVEMGRNTEAFF. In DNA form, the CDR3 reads TGCAGCGTTGAAATGGGGCGCAACACTGAAGCTTTCTTT.